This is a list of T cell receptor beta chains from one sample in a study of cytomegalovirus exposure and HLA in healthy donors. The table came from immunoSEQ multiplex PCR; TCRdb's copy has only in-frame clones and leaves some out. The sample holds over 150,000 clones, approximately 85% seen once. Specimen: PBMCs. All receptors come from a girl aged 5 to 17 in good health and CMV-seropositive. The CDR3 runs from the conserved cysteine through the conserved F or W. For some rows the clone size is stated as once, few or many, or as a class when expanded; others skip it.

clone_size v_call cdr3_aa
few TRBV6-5 CASSSPWNTEAFF
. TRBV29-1 CSVKGVLADTQYF
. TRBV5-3 CAGPGTGNSPLHF
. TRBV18 CASSRSRQVRYEQYF
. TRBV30 CAWSGQRISLNYGYTF
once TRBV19 CASCDLGQGGNQPQHF
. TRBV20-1 CSARVTGELFF
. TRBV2 CASWDYRTTNYGYTF
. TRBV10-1 CASSGPGGLAFF
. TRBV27 CASSRTGAYNEQFF
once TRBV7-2 CASSRDRVQETQYF
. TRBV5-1 CASSLLPGLANEQFF
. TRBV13 CASSSQGYNSPLHF
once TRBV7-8 CASSFARANTEAFF
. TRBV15 CATSQLAGGRKDTQYF
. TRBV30 CAWSLDNFYGYTF
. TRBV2 CASRATGGDTQYF
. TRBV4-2 CASSQDLQSQETQYF
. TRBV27 CASSSGTSGAGEQFF
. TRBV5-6 CASSWDRFYEQYF
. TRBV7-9 CASSPGQMNTEAFF
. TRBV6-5 CASRPAGTGYQPQHF
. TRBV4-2 CASSRSVLDRAGYTF
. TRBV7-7 CASSLGSGGAYNEQFF
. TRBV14 CASSLQRGIGYTF
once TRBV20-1 CSVAGGGGQYF
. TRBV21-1 CASSAPGTLQETQYF
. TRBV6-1 CASSESTGSYNEQFF
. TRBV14 CASSHGGLAGGGKNIQYF
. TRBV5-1 CASSPGGPTDTQYF
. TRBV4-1 CASSQDWGGGDEQFF
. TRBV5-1 CASSLPGTGFGYTF
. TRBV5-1 CASSPTGSSEKLFF
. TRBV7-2 CASSFFWQSAEAFF
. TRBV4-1 CASSPIQGGEGWTEAFF
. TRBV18 CASSPPGGEAFF
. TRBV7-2 CASSLGSGYEAFF
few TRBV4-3 CASSQDRGNTEAFF
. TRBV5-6 CASSLGGHSNQPQHF
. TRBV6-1 CASSDLLPSISWELFF
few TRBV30 CAWSVQGSVNNEQFF
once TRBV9 CASSVSSGGGYTF
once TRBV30 CAWRRSSSYNSPLHF
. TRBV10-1 CASSGRGSYNEQFF
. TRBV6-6 CASSFSQGAYEQYF
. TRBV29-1 CSVANRGGAETQYF
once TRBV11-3 CASSSAGTFNGYGYTF
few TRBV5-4 CASSLAGSYNSPLHF
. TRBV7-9 CASSVGPAGYGYTF
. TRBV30 CAWSVPRQENQPQHF
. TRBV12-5 CASGLERGLRDTEAFF
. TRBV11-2 CASSLVRNTEAFF
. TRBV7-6 CASSSGQGVGYEQYF